This TCR beta chain is drawn from a study of cytomegalovirus exposure and HLA in healthy donors. Assay used: immunoSEQ multiplex PCR; TCRdb lists only in-frame clones, some missing. The table has 90,000 to 150,000 clones, 86% seen once. Notes on the study in general: A list of approximately 160 TCR beta chains associated with cytomegalovirus was given. Most sequenced TCRs were rare (though some public TCRs occurred in many donors). Within the 120 or so validation repertoires, first-cohort TCR clusters tended to co-occur, according to a later analysis. Among the CMV-associated chains, three were confirmed in vitro as specific for CMV antigens.

As concerns this clone: What it binds is not known.

The V segment lost 4 bases and the J segment 4 bases; nucleotides outside the gene matches: 8. The germline V gene has CDR1 SGDLS and CDR2 YYNGEE. CDR3 length: 15 residues. The sequence came from a man aged 18 to 30 in good health and CMV-seronegative. Sequencing was done on a sample of PBMCs. This chain uses TRBV9 with TRBJ1-5, with 7 positions matching TRBD1. The CDR3 region has the DNA TGTGCCAGCAGCCCCGGGACAGACCTAAATCAGCCCCAGCATTTT. Protein: CASSPGTDLNQPQHF.